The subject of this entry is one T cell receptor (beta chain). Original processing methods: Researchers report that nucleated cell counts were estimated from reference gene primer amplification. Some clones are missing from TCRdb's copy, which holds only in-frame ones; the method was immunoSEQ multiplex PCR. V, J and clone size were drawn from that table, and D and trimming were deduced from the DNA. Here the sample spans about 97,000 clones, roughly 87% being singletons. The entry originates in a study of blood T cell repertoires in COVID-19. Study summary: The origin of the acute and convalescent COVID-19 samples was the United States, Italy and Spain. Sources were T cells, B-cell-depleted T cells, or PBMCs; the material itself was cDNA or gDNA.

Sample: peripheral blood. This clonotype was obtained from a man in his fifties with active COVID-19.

The CDR3 sequence: CASSFRTGQGGGELFF. In DNA form, the CDR3 reads TGTGCCAGCAGCTTCCGAACGGGACAGGGAGGAGGGGAGCTGTTTTTT. J is TRBJ2-2 and V is TRBV7-6, with 9 bases lining up with TRBD1. The CDR3 extends over 16 amino acids. V trimming: 3 bases; J trimming: 8 bases; junction bases outside the gene matches: 10. Germline assignment: CDR1 SGHVS and CDR2 FNYEAQ.